The sequence of this TCR beta chain was determined in a study of cytomegalovirus exposure and HLA in healthy donors. The ends were cut back, 5 bases at V and 0 bases at J, with 4 bases in the middle. Looked up from germline, CDR1 is SGHAT and CDR2 is FQNNGV. The CDR3 is 12 amino acids. The PCR was carried out with 60 Vbeta primers and 13 Jbeta primers. Data came from immunoSEQ multiplex PCR; TCRdb stores just in-frame clones and leaves some out. The sample lists approximately 180,000 clones, around 83% occurring once. In the case of this clone: Antigen specificity is unknown.

The study, taken as a whole, reports: The presence/absence work took it that sequencing depth was about the same across donors.

The chain is built from TRBV11-2 and TRBJ2-5; D remains unclear. Source material: PBMCs. This sequence was found in a woman aged 18-35 years in good health and CMV-seronegative. The CDR3 DNA sequence: TGTGCCAGCAGCCCCTACCAAGAGACCCAGTACTTC. Encoded protein: CASSPYQETQYF. Looking up the rest from reference TRBV11-2 and TRBJ2-5 gives the full variable domain: EAGVAQSPRYKIIEKRQSVAFWCNPISGHATLYWYQQILGQGPKLLIQFQNNGVVDDSQLPKDRFSAERLKGVDSTLKIQPAKLEDSAVYLCASSPYQETQYFGPGTRLLVL.